The source of this TCR beta chain is a study of blood T cell repertoires in COVID-19. Study summary: From T cells, B-cell-depleted T cells, or PBMCs came the material, which was cDNA or gDNA.

Germline CDR1 SGHDT, CDR2 YYEEEE. This CDR3 is 16 amino acids long. V dropped 3 bases and J dropped 4 bases, with 20 bases sitting between them. TCRdb's copy holds only in-frame clones and misses some; the assay was immunoSEQ multiplex PCR. Of tens of thousands of clones listed, about 87% are singletons. This chain joins TRBV5-6 and TRBJ2-7, with D possibly TRBD2 on 6 matching bases. The origin of this receptor is a human donor with active COVID-19. The donor label of this sample is uncertain. Specimen: peripheral blood. The CDR3 region is CASSSALRDSRYEQYF. The CDR3 nucleotides are TGTGCCAGCAGCTCAGCCCTCCGGGACTCGAGATACGAGCAGTACTTC. Full variable domain (remainder filled in from reference TRBV5-6 and TRBJ2-7): DAGVTQSPTHLIKTRGQQVTLRCSPKSGHDTVSWYQQALGQGPQFIFQYYEEEERQRGNFPDRFSGHQFPNYSSELNVNALLLGDSALYLCASSSALRDSRYEQYFGPGTRLTVT.